These T cell receptor beta chains were read from a single sample in a study of shared clonotypes between healthy human individuals. Assay: immunoSEQ multiplex PCR; the TCRdb copy retains only in-frame clones and omits some. Here the sample spans a few million clones, 90% to 97% being singletons. What was sequenced was naive CD4+ T cells sorted from blood. The receptors shown here come from a man younger than 35 in good health. The CDR3 runs from the conserved cysteine through the conserved F or W. Fields, in order: J gene, V gene, clone size, D gene, CDR3 protein, CDR3 DNA. The D gene is left open where the match is weak. Not every row has a clone size; where given, it reads once, few, many or a size class.

TRBJ2-5,TRBV5-4,once,TRBD2,CASSALLSGRALETQYF,TGTGCCAGCAGCGCACTACTTAGCGGGAGGGCCCTTGAGACCCAGTACTTC
TRBJ1-1,TRBV6-6,NA,NA,CASSYEGYTEAFF,TGTGCCAGCAGTTACGAGGGCTACACTGAAGCTTTCTTT
TRBJ1-1,TRBV29-1,NA,NA,CSVDGPMNTEAFF,TGCAGCGTTGACGGTCCCATGAACACTGAAGCTTTCTTT
TRBJ1-6,TRBV7-9,NA,NA,CASSSSLQGDNSPLHF,TGTGCCAGCAGCAGTTCACTCCAGGGAGATAATTCACCCCTCCACTTT
TRBJ1-2,TRBV5-1,NA,NA,CASSASGDYGYTF,TGCGCCAGCAGCGCGAGCGGAGACTATGGCTACACCTTC
TRBJ2-5,TRBV5-4,NA,TRBD2,CASSSPTSVRETQYF,TGTGCCAGCAGCTCTCCGACTAGCGTCAGAGAGACCCAGTACTTC
TRBJ1-4,TRBV29-1,once,TRBD1,CSVGQGAGNEKLFF,TGCAGCGTCGGACAGGGGGCGGGAAATGAAAAACTGTTTTTT
TRBJ1-6,TRBV5-1,few,TRBD1,CASSSGQGTGSPLHF,TGCGCCAGCAGCTCGGGACAGGGCACGGGATCACCCCTCCACTTT
TRBJ2-7,TRBV11-2,once,NA,CASSLWGTPSGEQYF,TGTGCCAGCAGCTTATGGGGCACCCCTTCGGGCGAGCAGTACTTC
TRBJ2-2,TRBV5-1,NA,TRBD1,CASTDRGLSTGELFF,TGCGCCAGCACAGACAGGGGGCTGAGCACCGGGGAGCTGTTTTTT
TRBJ1-1,TRBV28,few,NA,CASSLSRGALTEAFF,TGTGCCAGCAGCCTATCTCGGGGCGCGCTCACTGAAGCTTTCTTT
TRBJ2-1,TRBV4-1,NA,TRBD1,CASSQEDRGNEQFF,TGCGCCAGCAGCCAAGAGGACAGGGGTAATGAGCAGTTCTTC
TRBJ2-5,TRBV30,NA,NA,CAWSRGFQETQYF,TGTGCCTGGAGTAGGGGTTTCCAAGAGACCCAGTACTTC
TRBJ2-3,TRBV30,NA,TRBD1,CAGSWQGAKDTQYF,TGTGCCGGCTCGTGGCAGGGGGCTAAAGATACGCAGTATTTT
TRBJ2-1,TRBV5-3,NA,TRBD2,CARSRGREGWNEQFF,TGTGCCAGAAGCCGCGGGCGGGAGGGTTGGAATGAGCAGTTCTTC
TRBJ1-6,TRBV28,NA,NA,CASSTSRQLSSPLHF,TGTGCCAGCAGTACCTCCCGACAGCTATCATCACCCCTCCACTTT
TRBJ1-2,TRBV2,NA,TRBD1,CASSTGTGYGYTF,TGTGCCAGCAGTACCGGGACAGGCTATGGCTACACCTTC
TRBJ1-6,TRBV19,NA,TRBD1,CASIQGQGLASPLHF,TGTGCCAGTATTCAAGGACAGGGCTTGGCGTCGCCCCTCCACTTT
TRBJ2-5,TRBV5-1,NA,TRBD2,CASSLESRGEGETQYF,TGCGCCAGCAGCTTGGAGTCCCGGGGGGAAGGGGAGACCCAGTACTTC
TRBJ1-3,TRBV5-1,NA,NA,CASSLSQTGNTIYF,TGCGCCAGCAGCTTGAGTCAGACTGGAAACACCATATATTTT
TRBJ1-4,TRBV7-9,NA,NA,CASSLAQSNNEKLFF,TGTGCCAGCAGCTTAGCGCAGAGTAATAATGAAAAACTGTTTTTT
TRBJ2-1,TRBV2,NA,TRBD2,CASSDRTSGIISGNEQFF,TGTGCCAGCAGTGATCGGACTAGCGGGATCATATCCGGCAATGAGCAGTTCTTC
TRBJ2-1,TRBV28,NA,NA,CASSLTGRNEQFF,TGTGCCAGCAGTCTGACAGGGAGGAATGAGCAGTTCTTC
TRBJ2-7,TRBV10-3,NA,NA,CAISVSSGYEQYF,TGTGCCATCAGTGTTAGCAGCGGTTACGAGCAGTACTTC
TRBJ1-5,TRBV2,NA,NA,CASSERQLNQPQHF,TGTGCCAGCAGTGAACGTCAGCTCAATCAGCCCCAGCATTTT
TRBJ2-2,TRBV28,NA,NA,CASSFPNTGELFF,TGTGCCAGCAGTTTCCCGAACACCGGGGAGCTGTTTTTT
TRBJ1-2,TRBV9,NA,NA,CASSLFGSWGYTF,TGTGCCAGCAGCCTGTTTGGGTCCTGGGGCTACACCTTC
TRBJ2-1,TRBV27,NA,NA,CASRAGQYSNEQFF,TGTGCCAGCAGGGCGGGACAGTATTCCAATGAGCAGTTCTTC
TRBJ1-1,TRBV7-2,NA,NA,CASSYLRGSFEAFF,TGTGCCAGCAGCTACCTCAGGGGTAGTTTTGAAGCTTTCTTT
TRBJ1-2,TRBV27,NA,NA,CASSLGGASNYGYTF,TGTGCCAGCAGTTTAGGAGGCGCCTCGAACTATGGCTACACCTTC
TRBJ2-3,TRBV7-9,NA,TRBD2,CASSRGTSGVTDTQYF,TGTGCCAGCAGCAGAGGGACTAGCGGGGTTACAGATACGCAGTATTTT
TRBJ1-6,TRBV30,NA,NA,CAWSVPTGLNSPLHF,TGTGCCTGGAGTGTACCTACAGGGTTAAATTCACCCCTCCACTTT
TRBJ2-7,TRBV5-4,NA,TRBD2,CASSSEHSGGFYEQYF,TGTGCCAGCAGCTCTGAACATAGCGGGGGGTTCTACGAGCAGTACTTC
TRBJ2-7,TRBV5-1,NA,TRBD1,CASSKTGQGYEQYF,TGCGCCAGCAGCAAGACGGGACAGGGGTACGAGCAGTACTTC
TRBJ2-2,TRBV7-2,NA,NA,CASSLQGLYGELFF,TGTGCCAGCAGCTTACAGGGATTGTACGGGGAGCTGTTTTTT
TRBJ2-7,TRBV4-1,once,NA,CASSQPGTRDYEQYF,TGCGCCAGCAGCCAGCCGGGGACTCGGGATTACGAGCAGTACTTC
TRBJ1-6,TRBV10-3,few,TRBD1,CAISDVAGQLDSPLHF,TGTGCCATCAGTGACGTGGCGGGACAGCTAGATTCACCCCTCCACTTT
TRBJ2-2,TRBV7-2,NA,TRBD2,CASRTSGSGNTGELFF,TGTGCCAGCAGGACTAGCGGGTCGGGGAACACCGGGGAGCTGTTTTTT
TRBJ2-1,TRBV19,NA,NA,CASSVPSGSSYNEQFF,TGTGCCAGTAGTGTCCCCTCAGGGAGCTCCTACAATGAGCAGTTCTTC
TRBJ2-5,TRBV15,NA,TRBD2,CATSRASGGRKETQYF,TGTGCCACCAGCAGAGCTAGCGGGGGGCGGAAAGAGACCCAGTACTTC
TRBJ2-7,TRBV27,NA,TRBD2,CASSLGLAGGIHEQYF,TGTGCCAGCAGTTTAGGACTAGCGGGGGGCATCCACGAGCAGTACTTC
TRBJ2-1,TRBV5-4,NA,NA,CASSLGETIKYNEQFF,TGTGCCAGCAGCTTGGGGGAGACGATTAAATACAATGAGCAGTTCTTC
TRBJ2-1,TRBV5-1,NA,NA,CASSLAKSTLSYNEQFF,TGCGCCAGCAGCTTGGCCAAGAGCACTCTCTCCTACAATGAGCAGTTCTTC
TRBJ2-4,TRBV6-5,once,NA,CASQDAAKNIQYF,TGTGCCAGCCAGGATGCAGCCAAAAACATTCAGTACTTC
TRBJ1-5,TRBV30,NA,NA,CAWSFPRDRGNQPQHF,TGTGCCTGGAGTTTCCCCCGGGACCGAGGGAATCAGCCCCAGCATTTT
TRBJ1-1,TRBV4-1,NA,NA,CASSQWGGLTTEAFF,TGCGCCAGCAGCCAGTGGGGGGGACTCACCACTGAAGCTTTCTTT
TRBJ2-1,TRBV18,NA,TRBD1,CASLQGDKTYNEQFF,TGTGCCAGCTTACAGGGGGACAAAACCTACAATGAGCAGTTCTTC
TRBJ1-4,TRBV19,NA,NA,CASRRVTTNEKLFF,TGTGCCAGTAGGAGGGTTACAACTAATGAAAAACTGTTTTTT
TRBJ1-6,TRBV9,NA,NA,CASSVDGSPLHF,TGTGCCAGCAGCGTAGACGGGTCACCCCTCCACTTT
TRBJ2-3,TRBV9,NA,NA,CASSVGGIKDTQYF,TGTGCCAGCAGCGTAGGCGGGATCAAAGATACGCAGTATTTT
TRBJ1-1,TRBV4-2,NA,NA,CASRPFQGPATEAFF,TGTGCCAGCAGACCTTTTCAGGGGCCGGCCACTGAAGCTTTCTTT
TRBJ1-2,TRBV6-4,NA,TRBD1,CASSDPGQPNYGYTF,TGTGCCAGCAGTGATCCGGGACAGCCTAACTATGGCTACACCTTC
TRBJ2-7,TRBV6-1,NA,TRBD1,CASNLQGAREQYF,TGTGCCAGTAACTTACAGGGGGCGAGGGAGCAGTACTTC
TRBJ2-7,TRBV30,NA,TRBD1,CAWGQGAYEQYF,TGTGCCTGGGGACAGGGGGCTTACGAGCAGTACTTC
TRBJ2-2,TRBV30,NA,NA,CAWRPMGTGELFF,TGTGCCTGGAGGCCGATGGGCACCGGGGAGCTGTTTTTT
TRBJ1-1,TRBV28,NA,TRBD1,CASSFTGGQNTEAFF,TGTGCCAGCAGTTTTACAGGGGGGCAGAACACTGAAGCTTTCTTT
TRBJ2-7,TRBV6-6,NA,NA,CASSYGNYEQYF,TGTGCCAGCAGTTACGGGAACTACGAGCAGTACTTC
TRBJ2-2,TRBV18,NA,NA,CASSHPGDTGELFF,TGTGCCAGCTCTCATCCTGGGGACACCGGGGAGCTGTTTTTT